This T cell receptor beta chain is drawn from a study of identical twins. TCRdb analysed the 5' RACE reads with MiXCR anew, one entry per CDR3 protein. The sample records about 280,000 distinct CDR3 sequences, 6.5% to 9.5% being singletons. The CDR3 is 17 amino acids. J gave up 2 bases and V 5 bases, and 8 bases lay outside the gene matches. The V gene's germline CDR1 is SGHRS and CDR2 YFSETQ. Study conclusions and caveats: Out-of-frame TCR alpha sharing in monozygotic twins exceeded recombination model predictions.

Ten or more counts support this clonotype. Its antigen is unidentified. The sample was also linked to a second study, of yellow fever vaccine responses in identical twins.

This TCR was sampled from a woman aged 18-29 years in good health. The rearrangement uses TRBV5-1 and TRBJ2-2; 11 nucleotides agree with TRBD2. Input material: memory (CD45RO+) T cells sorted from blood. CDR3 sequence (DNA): TGCGCCAGCAGAGGGATACTAGCGGGGGAAAACACCGGGGAGCTGTTTTTT. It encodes CASRGILAGENTGELFF.